This T cell receptor beta chain was sequenced during a study of TIL therapy for anti-PD-1-resistant metastatic lung cancer. This was the immunoSEQ v3 assay. Libraries were sequenced to 2 million to 2.5 million read pairs (survey) or roughly 5-6.5 million (deep). Sequencing was performed with immunoSEQ multiplex PCR; in TCRdb, only in-frame clones are kept and a portion is missing. Altogether 45,000 to 60,000 clones are present, just over 70% being singletons, with the ten largest covering around 5.4%. This CDR3 has 15 amino acids. Germline lookup yields CDR1 SGHDT and CDR2 YYEEEE. V was trimmed by 3 bases and J by 8 bases, leaving 15 bases between them. Time point of the sample: pre-treatment sample, taken before nivolumab and TIL therapy. Pleural nodules or supraclavicular lymph nodes made up most of the excised metastases sampled.

The TCR sequence derives from a person aged 25 to 85 with non-small cell lung cancer. The V gene is TRBV5-6, the J gene TRBJ1-6; D is unresolved. This material consisted of tumor tissue, taken at baseline. CDR3: CASSSLRVRDSPLHF. CDR3 DNA sequence: TGTGCCAGCAGCTCGCTGCGGGTTCGAGATTCACCCCTCCACTTT.